This TCR beta chain was sequenced in a study of blood T cell repertoires in COVID-19. Study details: Samples came from the United States, Italy and Spain, spanning acute and convalescent COVID-19.

Clinical history as reported by participants underpinned cohort assignment. CDR3 length equals 15 residues. Trimming took off 4 bases at V and 8 bases at J, with 21 bases between the two ends. CDR1 SGHRS and CDR2 YFSETQ come from the germline V gene. Produced via immunoSEQ multiplex PCR; TCRdb's table is partial and in-frame only. Of hundreds of thousands of clones listed, 87% were seen once; the top ten hold 6% to 6.5%. The V and J genes are TRBV5-1 and TRBJ1-2; D is unresolved. Input material: PBMCs or T cells enriched from blood (not recorded which). The sequence was obtained from a woman between 40 and 50 years old who had recovered from COVID-19. CDR3 sequence reads: CASSPMREDLLGYTF. The CDR3 nucleotides read TGCGCCAGCAGCCCAATGAGAGAGGATCTCTTAGGCTACACCTTC. Full variable domain (missing parts from reference TRBV5-1 and TRBJ1-2): KAGVTQTPRYLIKTRGQQVTLSCSPISGHRSVSWYQQTPGQGLQFLFEYFSETQRNKGNFPGRFSGRQFSNSRSEMNVSTLELGDSALYLCASSPMREDLLGYTFGSGTRLTVV.